This T cell receptor (beta chain) was found in a study of CD8 T cells in ankylosing spondylitis. This clonotype turned up a few times. Its antigen is unknown. Broader study findings: Characteristic of ankylosing spondylitis blood, it appeared, was a TCR beta motif comprising roughly eight highly homologous variants.

Germline-derived CDR1 and CDR2 are LNHNV and YYDKDF (reference sequence). The CDR3 is 13 residues long. Trimming shortened V by 5 bases and J by 1 base, and 9 bases separated the two germline ends. MiXCR was run by TCRdb on the 5' RACE reads, yielding one entry per CDR3 protein. The sample has approximately 300,000 distinct CDR3 sequences; less than 9.5% are singletons. This TCR came from a male donor with ankylosing spondylitis. The chain uses TRBV15 and TRBJ2-7, with a tentative D call TRBD2 (5 bases). Sequenced input: blood, either unsorted or a sorted T cell fraction (not recorded which). CDR3 sequence: CATSSTRSYEQYF. The CDR3 DNA reads as TGTGCCACCAGCTCAACTAGATCCTACGAGCAGTACTTC.